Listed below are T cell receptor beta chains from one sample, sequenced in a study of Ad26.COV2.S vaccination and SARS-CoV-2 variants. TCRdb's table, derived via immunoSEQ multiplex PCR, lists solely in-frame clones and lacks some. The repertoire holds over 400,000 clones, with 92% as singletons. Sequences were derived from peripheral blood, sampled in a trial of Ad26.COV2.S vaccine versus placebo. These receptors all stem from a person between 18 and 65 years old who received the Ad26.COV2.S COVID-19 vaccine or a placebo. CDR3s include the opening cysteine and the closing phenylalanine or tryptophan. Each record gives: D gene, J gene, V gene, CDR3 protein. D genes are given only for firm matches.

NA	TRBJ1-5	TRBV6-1	CASSVPSTWAASNQPQHF
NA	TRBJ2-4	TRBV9	CASSVGGGITKNIQYF
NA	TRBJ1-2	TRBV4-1	CASSQDRLGVYGYTF
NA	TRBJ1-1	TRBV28	CASSLRTPPGAFF
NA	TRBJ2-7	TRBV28	CASSLVIPEQYF
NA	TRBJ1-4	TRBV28	CASRYPGASNEKLFF
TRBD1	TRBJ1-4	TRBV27	CASSLSGETGGVEDEKLFF
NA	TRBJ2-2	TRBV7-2	CASSLDHWTYGELFF
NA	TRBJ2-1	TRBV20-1	CSAMEYNEQFF
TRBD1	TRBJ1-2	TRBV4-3	CASSQAALDRVSYGYTF
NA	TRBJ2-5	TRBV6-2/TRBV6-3	CASTPRPEPSQETQYF
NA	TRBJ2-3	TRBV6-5	CASSYKWAGPDTQYF
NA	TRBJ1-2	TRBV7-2	CASSLGGAGGYTF
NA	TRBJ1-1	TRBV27	CASSSPAAEAFF
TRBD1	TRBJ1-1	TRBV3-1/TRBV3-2	CASSQRGHMNTEAFF
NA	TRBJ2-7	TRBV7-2	CASSLLAGPYEQYF
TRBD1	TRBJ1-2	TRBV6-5	CASSKGDSKWGYTF
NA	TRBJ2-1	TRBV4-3	CASSQDRVTKNEQFF
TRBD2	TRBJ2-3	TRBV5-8	CASSLDPAGGATDTQYF
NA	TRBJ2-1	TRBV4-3	CASSQDRPPYNEQFF
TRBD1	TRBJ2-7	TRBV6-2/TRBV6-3	CASSQGTGGYRSYEQYF
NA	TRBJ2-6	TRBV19	CASRTGFQAAGANVLTF
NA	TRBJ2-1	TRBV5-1	CASSLGPGKSFMYNEQFF
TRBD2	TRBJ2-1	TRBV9	CASSADSGGAREQFF
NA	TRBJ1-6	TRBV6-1	CASSELLRPGNSPLHF
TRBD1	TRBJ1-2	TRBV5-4	CASSLDQGALGYTF
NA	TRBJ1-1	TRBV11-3	CASSPGQNTEAFF
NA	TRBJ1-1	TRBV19	CASISLWNTEAFF
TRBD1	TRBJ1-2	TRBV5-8	CASSLEPGTEYPRGYGYTF
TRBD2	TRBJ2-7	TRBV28	CASSLAGGTYEQYF
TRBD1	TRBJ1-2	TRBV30	CAWKPRDRTFYGYTF
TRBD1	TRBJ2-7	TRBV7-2	CASSYRGPTGGEQYF
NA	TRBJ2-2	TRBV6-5	CASNRDFTTGELFF
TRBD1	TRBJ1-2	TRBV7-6	CASSTTPGQGVNYGYTF
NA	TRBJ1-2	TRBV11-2	CASSLATASGYTF
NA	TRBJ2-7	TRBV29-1	CSLNGEYYEQYF
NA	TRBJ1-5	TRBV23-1	CASSHRGGRVVDQPQHF
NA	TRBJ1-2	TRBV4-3	CASSPREGNYGYTF
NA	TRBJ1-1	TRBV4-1	CASSQVYQGAPEAFF
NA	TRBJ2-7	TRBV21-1	CARAATNYEQYF
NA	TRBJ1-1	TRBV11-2	CASSEQPNTEAFF
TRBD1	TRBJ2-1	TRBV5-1	CASSQGQGSEQFF
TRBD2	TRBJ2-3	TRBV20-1	CSASFPSGGPASGTDTQYF
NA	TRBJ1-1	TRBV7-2	CASSLRRAGANTEAFF
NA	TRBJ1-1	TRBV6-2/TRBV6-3	CASSRNREVIPEAFF
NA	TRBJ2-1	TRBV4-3	CASSHPRPTASANEQFF
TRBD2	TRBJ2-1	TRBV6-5	CASSYRVAGGYNEQFF
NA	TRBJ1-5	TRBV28	CASSFGTGYQPQHF
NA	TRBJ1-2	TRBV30	CAWITGPGRMTF
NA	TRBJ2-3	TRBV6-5	CASSYYTSRDGTQYF
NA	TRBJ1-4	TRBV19	CASSIGGQYHSNPTNEKLFF
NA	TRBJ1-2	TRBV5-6	CASSWTGYGYGYTF
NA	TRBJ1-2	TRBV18	CASTTAKERGYTF
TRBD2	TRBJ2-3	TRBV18	CASSTTSGGADTQYF
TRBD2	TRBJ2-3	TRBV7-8	CASRIPAQRGIITDTQYF
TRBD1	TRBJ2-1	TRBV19	CASTDGQGSYEQFF